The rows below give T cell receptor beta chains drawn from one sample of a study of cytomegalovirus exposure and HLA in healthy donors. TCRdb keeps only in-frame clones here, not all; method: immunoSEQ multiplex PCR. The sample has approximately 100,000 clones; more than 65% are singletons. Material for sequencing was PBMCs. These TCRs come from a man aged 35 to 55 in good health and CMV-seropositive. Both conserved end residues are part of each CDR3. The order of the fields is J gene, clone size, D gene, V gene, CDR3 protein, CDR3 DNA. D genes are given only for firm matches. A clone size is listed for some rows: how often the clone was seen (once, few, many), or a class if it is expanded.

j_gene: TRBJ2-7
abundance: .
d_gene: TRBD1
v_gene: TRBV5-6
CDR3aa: CASSGQGREQYF
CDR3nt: TGTGCCAGCAGCGGACAGGGTCGGGAGCAGTACTTC

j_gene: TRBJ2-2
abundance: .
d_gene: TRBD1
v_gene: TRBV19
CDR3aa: CASSVDRGNTGELFF
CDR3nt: TGTGCCAGTAGTGTCGACAGGGGAAACACCGGGGAGCTGTTTTTT

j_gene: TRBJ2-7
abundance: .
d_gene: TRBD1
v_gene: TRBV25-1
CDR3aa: CASSGRQGAHEQYF
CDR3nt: TGTGCCAGCAGTGGACGACAGGGGGCCCACGAGCAGTACTTC

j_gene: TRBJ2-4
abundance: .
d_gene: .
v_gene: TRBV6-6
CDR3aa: CASGLAKNIQYF
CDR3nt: TGTGCCAGCGGGCTAGCCAAAAACATTCAGTACTTC

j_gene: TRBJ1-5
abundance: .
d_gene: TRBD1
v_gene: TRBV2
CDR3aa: CAHARGANQPQHF
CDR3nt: TGTGCCCACGCCAGGGGGGCCAATCAGCCCCAGCATTTT

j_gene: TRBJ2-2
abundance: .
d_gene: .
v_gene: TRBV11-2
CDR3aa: CASSPVRGRGTGELFF
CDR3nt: TGTGCCAGCAGCCCGGTCAGGGGACGAGGTACCGGGGAGCTGTTTTTT

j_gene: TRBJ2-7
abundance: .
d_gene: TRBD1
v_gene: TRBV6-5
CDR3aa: CASSSHGQAYEQYF
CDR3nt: TGTGCCAGCAGCTCCCACGGACAGGCCTACGAGCAGTACTTC

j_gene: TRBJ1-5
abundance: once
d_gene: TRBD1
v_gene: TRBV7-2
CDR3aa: CASSPGGPSNQPQHF
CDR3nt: TGTGCCAGCAGCCCAGGGGGGCCTAGCAATCAGCCCCAGCATTTT

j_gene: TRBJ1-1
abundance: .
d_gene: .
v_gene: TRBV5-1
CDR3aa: CASSFGDTGAFF
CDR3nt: TGCGCCAGCAGCTTCGGGGACACTGGGGCTTTCTTT

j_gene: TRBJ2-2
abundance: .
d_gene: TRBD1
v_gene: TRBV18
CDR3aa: CASFGTAQSGELFF
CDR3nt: TGTGCCAGCTTTGGGACAGCTCAAAGCGGGGAGCTGTTTTTT

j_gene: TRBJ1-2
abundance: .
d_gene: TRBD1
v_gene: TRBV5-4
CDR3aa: CASSFDRDYGYTF
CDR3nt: TGTGCCAGCAGCTTCGACAGGGATTATGGCTACACCTTC

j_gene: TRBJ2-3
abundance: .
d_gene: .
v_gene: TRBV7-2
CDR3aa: CASSSYTDTQYF
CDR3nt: TGTGCCAGCAGCTCCTACACAGATACGCAGTATTTT

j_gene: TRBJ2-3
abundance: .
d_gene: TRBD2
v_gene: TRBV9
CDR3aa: CASSVGSSGYTDTQYF
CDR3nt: TGTGCCAGCAGCGTAGGGTCTAGCGGTTACACAGATACGCAGTATTTT

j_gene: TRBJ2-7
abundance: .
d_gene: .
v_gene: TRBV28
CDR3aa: CASSLPPSSYEQYF
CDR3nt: TGTGCCAGCAGTTTGCCTCCGAGTAGCTACGAGCAGTACTTC

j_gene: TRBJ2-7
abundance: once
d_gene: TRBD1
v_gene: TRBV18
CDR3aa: CASSYAQGSYEQYF
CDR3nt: TGTGCCAGCTCATATGCACAGGGGTCCTACGAGCAGTACTTC

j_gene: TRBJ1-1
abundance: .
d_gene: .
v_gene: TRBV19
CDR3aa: CASSTTANTEAFF
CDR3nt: TGTGCCAGTAGCACGACAGCGAACACTGAAGCTTTCTTT

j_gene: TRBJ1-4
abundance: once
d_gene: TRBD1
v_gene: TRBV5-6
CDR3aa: CASSISDRVTNEKLFF
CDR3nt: TGTGCCAGCAGCATCAGCGACAGGGTCACTAATGAAAAACTGTTTTTT

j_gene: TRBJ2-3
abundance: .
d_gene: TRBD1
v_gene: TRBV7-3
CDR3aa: CASSLNSQGAPDTQYF
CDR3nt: TGTGCCAGCAGCTTAAATAGTCAGGGGGCCCCAGATACGCAGTATTTT

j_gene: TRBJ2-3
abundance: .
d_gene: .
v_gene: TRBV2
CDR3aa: CASKLQGSTDTQYF
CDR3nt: TGTGCCAGCAAACTACAGGGAAGTACAGATACGCAGTATTTT